The 15 T cell receptor beta chains below come from one sample, sequenced in a study of beta chain features in type 1 diabetes. What was sequenced were expressed TCRB transcripts, since all of the isolated RNA had been reverse transcribed. Clones were sequenced by immunoSEQ multiplex PCR, and TCRdb holds only the in-frame ones, with some missing. The table records some 500,000 clones, about an eighth of them present only once. Sequencing used naive CD4+ T cells from blood. The origin of the receptors is a woman between 18 and 29 years old in good health.

The chain uses TRBV5-1 and TRBJ2-3, with D maybe TRBD2 (6 bases). Germline V gene data show CDR1 as SGHRS and CDR2 as YFSETQ. The CDR3 totals 16 residues. Trimming removed 0 bases from V and 0 bases from J, with 11 bases in between. CDR3 in DNA: TGCGCCAGCAGCTTGGTGGCGGGAACTAGCACAGATACGCAGTATTTT. This translates into CASSLVAGTSTDTQYF.

This clone was recorded a few times. The chain combines TRBV6-6 with TRBJ2-2; D possibly corresponds to TRBD2 (6 bases). V dropped 5 bases and J dropped 3 bases, with 13 bases sitting between them. The CDR3 contains 15 residues. Germline CDR1 MNHNY, CDR2 SVGAGI (reference sequence). CDR3 region: CASSKQGGDTGELFF. The DNA for the CDR3 is TGTGCCAGCAGTAAGCAGGGAGGTGACACCGGGGAGCTGTTTTTT.

The chain recombines TRBV6-6 with TRBJ2-1, with D unclear. CDR1 is MNHNY, CDR2 SVGAGI, per germline (reference sequence). This CDR3 is 13 amino acids long. Trimming pared 8 bases from V and 4 bases from J, leaving 12 bases between. The DNA of the CDR3 is TGTGCCAGCCACGCTGAGAGGTACAATGAGCAGTTCTTC. It translates to CASHAERYNEQFF.

This clone appeared a few times. The chain has TRBV29-1 and TRBJ2-1, with TRBD2 matching 14 bases. The CDR3 spans 15 residues. Per the germline V gene, CDR1 is SQVTM and CDR2 is ANQGSEA. Trimming took 8 bases from V and 9 from J; bases not matched to a gene: 12. The CDR3 DNA reads as TGCAGCACCCCCGCGACTAGCGGGAGGGCGGGTGAGCAGTTCTTC. The encoded protein is CSTPATSGRAGEQFF.

This chain uses TRBV9 with TRBJ2-2, with D tentatively TRBD2 (5 bases). Germline lookup yields CDR1 SGDLS and CDR2 YYNGEE. The CDR3 has 16 amino acids. V lost 0 bases and J lost 4, with 13 bases in between. CDR3: CASSVVSRASTGELFF. CDR3 coding DNA: TGTGCCAGCAGCGTAGTTTCGAGGGCCTCCACCGGGGAGCTGTTTTTT. Drawing the rest from reference TRBV9 and TRBJ2-2, the complete variable domain is DSGVTQTPKHLITATGQRVTLRCSPRSGDLSVYWYQQSLDQGLQFLIQYYNGEERAKGNILERFSAQQFPDLHSELNLSSLELGDSALYFCASSVVSRASTGELFFGEGSRLTVL.

The chain recombines TRBV29-1 with TRBJ1-2, with a weak D call TRBD1 (5 bases). The CDR3 contains 12 residues. Looked up from germline, CDR1 is SQVTM and CDR2 is ANQGSEA. Trimming removed 8 bases at V and 3 bases at J, with 13 bases between. The CDR3 sequence is CSSRGLDYGYTF. The DNA for the CDR3 is TGCAGCTCACGGGGGTTGGACTATGGCTACACCTTC.

V and J are TRBV6-5 and TRBJ1-1, with 7 bases matching TRBD1. Germline V lookup: CDR1 MNHEY, CDR2 SVGAGI. J gave up 6 bases and V 5 bases, and 12 bases lay outside the gene matches. The CDR3 totals 15 residues. The CDR3 sequence: CASSTHLTGRAEAFF. Here the CDR3 DNA reads TGTGCCAGCAGTACACACTTGACAGGGAGGGCTGAAGCTTTCTTT.

The CDR3 loop reads CATSRERGAANYGYTF. As DNA, the CDR3 is TGTGCCACCAGCAGAGAGAGGGGAGCGGCCAACTATGGCTACACCTTC. V and J are TRBV15 and TRBJ1-2; perhaps TRBD1 as D (5 bases). Germline CDR1 is LNHNV and CDR2 is YYDKDF (reference sequence). The CDR3 runs to 16 residues. The V end lost 0 bases, the J end lost 2 bases, and 13 bases lay between the germline ends.

The V gene is TRBV9, the J gene TRBJ2-2, with D perhaps TRBD1 (6 bases). The V and J ends lost 0 bases and 6 bases respectively, with 9 bases between them. Germline lookup yields CDR1 SGDLS and CDR2 YYNGEE. The CDR3 is 14 residues long. This CDR3 reads CASSVATGSGELFF. In nucleotides, the CDR3 is TGTGCCAGCAGCGTAGCTACAGGGTCCGGGGAGCTGTTTTTT.

The gene calls are TRBV28 and TRBJ1-2, with a tentative D call TRBD1 (6 bases). V shed 1 base and J shed 9 bases, with 12 bases lying between them. CDR1 MDHEN and CDR2 SYDVKM come from the germline V gene. This CDR3 spans 13 amino acids. The CDR3 loop is CASSLFQGSSYTF. DNA for the CDR3: TGTGCCAGCAGTTTATTCCAGGGGTCCAGCTACACCTTC.

CDR3 sequence: CASTPRGTTNEKLFF. The CDR3 bases are TGTGCCAGCACACCAAGGGGGACTACTAATGAAAAACTGTTTTTT. V and J are TRBV7-9 and TRBJ1-4; D may be TRBD1 (6 bases). Germline lookup yields CDR1 SEHNR and CDR2 FQNEAQ (reference sequence). V dropped 7 bases and J dropped 2 bases, with 14 bases sitting between them. The CDR3 contains 15 residues.

The sample holds a few counts of this clone. The gene calls are TRBV4-3 and TRBJ2-1; 8 positions agree with TRBD2. The V segment lost 0 bases and the J segment 5 bases; nucleotides outside the gene matches: 18. The CDR3 has 20 residues. Germline CDR1 and CDR2: LGHNA and YSLEER. DNA for the CDR3: TGCGCCAGCAGCCAAGATCCATGGTTTGTGAGCGGGAGTCGGAACAATGAGCAGTTCTTC. This codes for CASSQDPWFVSGSRNNEQFF.

This clone turned up a few times. The chain links TRBV30 to TRBJ2-1; 10 bases fit TRBD1. Germline V lookup: CDR1 GTSNPN, CDR2 SVGIG (reference sequence). V shed 5 bases, J shed 5 bases, and the junction held 3 bases outside the gene matches. The CDR3 runs 13 residues. CDR3 sequence reads: CAWSGQGHNEQFF. In DNA form, the CDR3 reads TGTGCCTGGTCGGGACAGGGGCACAATGAGCAGTTCTTC. Based on the CDR3 plus reference TRBV30 and TRBJ2-1, the full variable domain is SQTIHQWPATLVQPVGSPLSLECTVEGTSNPNLYWYRQAAGRGLQLLFYSVGIGQISSEVPQNLSASRPQDRQFILSSKKLLLSDSGFYLCAWSGQGHNEQFFGPGTRLTVL.

This clone occurred a few times. The chain couples TRBV2 to TRBJ1-3; D gene uncertain. CDR3 length: 14 amino acids. Germline CDR1 and CDR2: SNHLY and FYNNEI. V was clipped by 1 base and J by 3 bases, with 7 bases between them. CDR3 DNA sequence: TGTGCCAGCAGTGAAGAGAGAAGTGGAAACACCATATATTTT. It is translated as CASSEERSGNTIYF.

The rearrangement uses TRBV4-1 and TRBJ2-7; D not resolved. This CDR3 is built from 12 residues. The germline V gene has CDR1 MGHRA and CDR2 YSYEKL. V lost 0 bases and J lost 6, with 6 bases in between. The CDR3, as DNA: TGCGCCAGCAGCCAAGAAATGGGCGAGCAGTACTTC. This sequence encodes CASSQEMGEQYF.